These T cell receptor beta chains were read from a single sample in a study of spatial heterogeneity in lung cancer. TCRdb re-called the 5' RACE reads with MiXCR, one entry per CDR3 protein. This table holds some 41,000 distinct CDR3 sequences, approximately 6.5% found once. The source was PBMCs, collected at surgery. The origin of the receptors is a female donor with early-stage non-small cell lung cancer. Each CDR3 is given with its conserved first and last residue. Each record gives: V gene, D gene, J gene, clone size, CDR3 DNA, CDR3 protein. D genes are given only for firm matches. Clone size is given for some rows only: seen once, a few or many times, or a class if the clone is expanded.

TRBV5-1	TRBD2	TRBJ2-1	many	TGCGCCAGCAGCTTCAGCCTAGCGGGGACCAATGAGCAGTTCTTC	CASSFSLAGTNEQFF
TRBV9	.	TRBJ1-3	many	TGTGCCAGCAGCCTTACCACCGGGATTTATGGAAACACCATATATTTT	CASSLTTGIYGNTIYF
TRBV5-1	.	TRBJ2-5	many	TGCGCCAGCAGCTTAACCGGGACGGATGAGACCCAGTACTTC	CASSLTGTDETQYF
TRBV5-1	TRBD2	TRBJ2-1	many	TGCGCCAGCAGCTTGGGCGGGGGCTCCTACAATGAGCAGTTCTTC	CASSLGGGSYNEQFF
TRBV10-3	.	TRBJ1-2	few	TGTGCCATCAGTGAGTTTCAGGAAGGCTACACCTTC	CAISEFQEGYTF
TRBV7-6	.	TRBJ2-6	few	TGTGCCAGCAGCCGCGACAGGGCGGGGACTGGGGCCAACGTCCTGACTTTC	CASSRDRAGTGANVLTF
TRBV20-1	TRBD2	TRBJ2-1	many	TGCAGTGCTCAGTACTCGAGCGGGGAGAGCTACAATGAGCAGTTCTTC	CSAQYSSGESYNEQFF
TRBV20-1	.	TRBJ1-3	few	TGCAGTGCCGGAGGCAGAGGAAACACCATATATTTT	CSAGGRGNTIYF
TRBV5-4	.	TRBJ1-3	many	TGTGCCAGCAGCCGCGGACATCCCCGAGAGTCTGGAAACACCATATATTTT	CASSRGHPRESGNTIYF
TRBV6-5	.	TRBJ2-7	many	TGTGCCAGCAGTTACTCGAACAACCGGGTAACCTACGAGCAGTACTTC	CASSYSNNRVTYEQYF
TRBV29-1	TRBD1	TRBJ1-2	many	TGCAGCGTGCCCGGGACAGTGGGTTATGGCTACACCTTC	CSVPGTVGYGYTF
TRBV5-4	TRBD2	TRBJ2-7	many	TGTGCCAGCAGCAACGGACTAGCGGGGGCTCGTACCTACGAGCAGTACTTC	CASSNGLAGARTYEQYF
TRBV7-6	.	TRBJ1-6	many	TGTGCCAGCAGCTTAGCGGGGGCCCCTAATTCACCCCTCCACTTT	CASSLAGAPNSPLHF
TRBV7-2	.	TRBJ2-1	many	TGTGCCAGCAGCTTATTAGGGGGTAGAAATGAGCAGTTCTTC	CASSLLGGRNEQFF
TRBV25-1	.	TRBJ1-2	.	TGTGCCAGCAGTGATATAAGGGCAGGTATAAACTATGGCTACACCTTC	CASSDIRAGINYGYTF
TRBV18	TRBD1	TRBJ1-1	many	TGTGCCAGCTCACCGGGACAGGGGGCGACTTTCTTT	CASSPGQGATFF
TRBV10-3	TRBD1	TRBJ2-2	few	TGTGCCATCAGTTCCGGGACAGCGAACACCGGGGAGCTGTTTTTT	CAISSGTANTGELFF
TRBV27	.	TRBJ1-2	few	TGTGCCAGCAGTCGGGGCAGTAATTCTTATGGCTACACCTTC	CASSRGSNSYGYTF
TRBV19	.	TRBJ2-1	many	TGTGCCAGTAGTATAACGCCCGCCTTATCCGGGGGCTACAATGAGCAGTTCTTC	CASSITPALSGGYNEQFF
TRBV9	.	TRBJ2-1	many	TGTGCCAGCAGCCCCAGGCTAGCCTATGAGCAGTTCTTC	CASSPRLAYEQFF
TRBV12-3/TRBV12-4	.	TRBJ1-5	many	TGTGCCAGCAGTCCACAGGGATTCAATCAGCCCCAGCATTTT	CASSPQGFNQPQHF
TRBV11-2	TRBD1	TRBJ2-3	.	TGTGCCAGCAGCCGTGGGACAGCTAGCACAGATACGCAGTATTTT	CASSRGTASTDTQYF
TRBV27	.	TRBJ1-1	many	TGTGCCAGCAGTTTTTGGGGGGAGGATACTGAAGCTTTCTTT	CASSFWGEDTEAFF
TRBV5-4	.	TRBJ1-1	.	TGTGCCAGCAGCTTCGAGGGTTACACTGAAGCTTTCTTT	CASSFEGYTEAFF
TRBV3-1	.	TRBJ1-1	many	TGTGCCAGCAGCTCCCGACCGGGACTGAGTGCTTTCTTT	CASSSRPGLSAFF
TRBV10-3	TRBD1	TRBJ1-2	.	TGTGCCATCAGGGACAGGGCGGCTTATGGCTACACCTTC	CAIRDRAAYGYTF
TRBV20-1	TRBD2	TRBJ2-1	few	TGCAGTGCTAGCGGGGGGAGCTCCTACAATGAGCAGTTCTTC	CSASGGSSYNEQFF
TRBV5-1	.	TRBJ1-5	.	TGCGCCAGCAGCTTGGGACAGGTCGCTTATCAGCCCCAGCATTTT	CASSLGQVAYQPQHF
TRBV6-5	.	TRBJ2-3	many	TGTGCCAGCAGTTACTCCGCAGGCGGAGCAGATACGCAGTATTTT	CASSYSAGGADTQYF
TRBV14	.	TRBJ2-7	once	TGTGCCAGCAGCCAACACAGGTACGAGCAGTACTTC	CASSQHRYEQYF
TRBV20-1	TRBD2	TRBJ2-2	few	TGCAGTGCTACTCGGGGGGGCATGGCCGGGGAGCTGTTTTTT	CSATRGGMAGELFF
TRBV5-1	.	TRBJ1-2	.	TGCGCCAGCAGCCCCGATCCACCGGACCTTCCCGGGGACCATGGCTACACCTTC	CASSPDPPDLPGDHGYTF
TRBV7-8	.	TRBJ1-2	.	TGTGCCAGCAGCCCCCCCGCCGGGACGTATAACTATGGCTACACCTTC	CASSPPAGTYNYGYTF
TRBV7-9	.	TRBJ1-3	many	TGTGCCAGCAGCTCGAACAGGGAAGCCCCTGGAAACACCATATATTTT	CASSSNREAPGNTIYF
TRBV5-6	TRBD1	TRBJ2-2	many	TGTGCCAGCAGCCCGGATACCGGGACAGCGAACACCGGGGAGCTGTTTTTT	CASSPDTGTANTGELFF
TRBV25-1	.	TRBJ2-3	.	TGTGCCAGCAGTGAATTTGGCGGCCCCACAGATACGCAGTATTTT	CASSEFGGPTDTQYF
TRBV12-3/TRBV12-4	.	TRBJ1-2	.	TGTGCCAGCAGCAATAGGGACTATGGCTACACCTTC	CASSNRDYGYTF
TRBV2	.	TRBJ1-1	few	TGTGCCAGCAAAAATGCTCCCCAGGGGTCGGCTTTCTTT	CASKNAPQGSAFF
TRBV20-1	.	TRBJ2-7	few	TGCAGTGCTGTACTAGGGTACGCCTACGAGCAGTACTTC	CSAVLGYAYEQYF
TRBV20-1	TRBD2	TRBJ2-3	many	TGCAGTGCTAGAGATCTAGCGGGGGGCACAGATACGCAGTATTTT	CSARDLAGGTDTQYF
TRBV20-1	TRBD1	TRBJ1-2	.	TGCAGTGCTGGGAGGGGTACAGGGGCGAACTATGGCTACACCTTC	CSAGRGTGANYGYTF
TRBV7-9	.	TRBJ2-3	many	TGTGCCAGCAGCTTAGTAGGGGCGGATACGCAGTATTTT	CASSLVGADTQYF
TRBV11-1	.	TRBJ2-3	many	TGTGCCAGCAGCTTAGGAGGAGATACGCAGTATTTT	CASSLGGDTQYF
TRBV19	TRBD2	TRBJ2-3	.	TGTGCCAGTACCGAGAGAGCGGGGGGCACAGATACGCAGTATTTT	CASTERAGGTDTQYF
TRBV5-5	TRBD1	TRBJ2-2	few	TGTGCCAGCAGCTTTCTACAGGGGTCAGGCATCGGGGAGCTGTTTTTT	CASSFLQGSGIGELFF
TRBV12-3/TRBV12-4	.	TRBJ1-2	few	TGTGCCAGCAACCTGGGATTCTGGGGCTACACCTTC	CASNLGFWGYTF
TRBV5-1	TRBD1	TRBJ2-7	.	TGCGCCAGCAGCTCGACAGGGAATTCATACGAGCAGTACTTC	CASSSTGNSYEQYF
TRBV6-2/TRBV6-3	TRBD1	TRBJ1-1	.	TGTGCCAGCAGTCGGACAGGGGAGAACACTGAAGCTTTCTTT	CASSRTGENTEAFF
TRBV10-3	.	TRBJ1-4	many	TGTGCCATCTCACAAGGGAATAATGAAAAACTGTTTTTT	CAISQGNNEKLFF
TRBV7-2	.	TRBJ1-5	many	TGTGCCAGCAGCCTTCAAATAACAGGCTATAGCAATCAGCCCCAGCATTTT	CASSLQITGYSNQPQHF